The 4 T cell receptor beta chains reported below all come from one sample, sequenced in a study of brain T cells in children with intractable seizures. Indicated time point: blood from clinic visit 5 months post-surgery; TSC patient then seizure free. Libraries were prepared by immunoSEQ multiplex PCR; TCRdb keeps only in-frame clonotypes and omits some of them. Of approximately 330,000 clones listed, over 90% are singletons. The material was peripheral blood, obtained 4 to 5 months after surgery. These receptors all come from a boy under two years old with tuberous sclerosis and intractable seizures.

The rearrangement joins TRBV6-5 to TRBJ1-3; D is unresolved. V dropped 0 bases and J dropped 0 bases, with 6 bases sitting between them. Germline CDR1 MNHEY, CDR2 SVGAGI. The CDR3 loop spans 15 amino acids. This chain's CDR3 is CASSYSTDSGNTIYF. For the CDR3, the DNA is TGTGCCAGCAGTTACTCGACGGACTCTGGAAACACCATATATTTT.

The rearrangement links TRBV3-1 (or the pseudogene TRBV3-2) to TRBJ2-5; unclear D gene. Germline V gene lookup returns CDR1 LGHDT and CDR2 YNNKEL (reference sequence). This CDR3 region has 14 residues. Between the trimmed V and J ends, which lost 5 bases and 4 bases, there was a span of 14 bases. CDR3 in amino acids: CASSSNSGRETQYF. Here the CDR3 DNA reads TGTGCCAGCAGCTCGAATAGTGGGCGAGAGACCCAGTACTTC.

V and J are TRBV18 and TRBJ1-2, with a possible D match to TRBD1 (5 bases). CDR3 length: 14 residues. The ends were cut back, 2 bases at V and 4 bases at J, with 11 bases in the middle. CDR1 is KGHSH, CDR2 LQKENI, per germline. CDR3 protein: CASSPGRQTYGYTF. CDR3 nucleotide sequence: TGTGCCAGCTCACCAGGGCGACAGACCTATGGCTACACCTTC.

V and J are TRBV2 and TRBJ2-7; 9 bases align to TRBD1. Losses at the gene ends were 7 bases for V and 4 bases for J; bases not matched to a gene: 14. Germline CDR1 reads SNHLY; CDR2 reads FYNNEI. The CDR3 is 16 residues long. DNA of the CDR3: TGTGCCAGCAACCTAGAGGGGACAGGGCAGGAATACGAGCAGTACTTC. It specifies CASNLEGTGQEYEQYF.